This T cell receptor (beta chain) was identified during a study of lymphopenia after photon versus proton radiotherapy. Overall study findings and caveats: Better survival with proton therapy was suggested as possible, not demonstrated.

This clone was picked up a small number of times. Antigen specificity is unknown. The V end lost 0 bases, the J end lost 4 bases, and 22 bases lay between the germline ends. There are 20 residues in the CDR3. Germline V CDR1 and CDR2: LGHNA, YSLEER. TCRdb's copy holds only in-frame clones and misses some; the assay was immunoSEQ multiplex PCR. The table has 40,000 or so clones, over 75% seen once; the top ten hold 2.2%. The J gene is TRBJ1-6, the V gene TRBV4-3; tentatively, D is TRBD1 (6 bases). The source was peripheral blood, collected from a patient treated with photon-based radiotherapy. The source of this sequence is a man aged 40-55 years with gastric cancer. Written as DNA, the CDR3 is TGCGCCAGCAGCCAAGAAAGGTTGGCTCAGGGGACCAATTATAATTCACCCCTCCACTTT. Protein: CASSQERLAQGTNYNSPLHF.